This T cell receptor (beta chain) was found in a study of T cell repertoires in cytomegalovirus infection. Findings and caveats of the study: Clonotype analysis showed dominance of the ex vivo response by HLA-C-restricted CMV-specific TCR beta clonotypes. Pooled public TCR beta family frequency picked out CMV carriers with the relevant HLA.

CDR1 is MDHEN, CDR2 SYDVKM, per germline. The CDR3 sequence is 16 residues long. The V gene end was trimmed by 4 bases and the J gene end by 0 bases; junction bases not matched to a gene: 4. TCRdb called the reads again in MiXCR, with one record for every CDR3 protein. The sample shows 290,000 or so distinct CDR3 sequences, about 9.1% of them seen only once. This clonotype was observed at least ten times. What it recognizes is unknown. The receptor comes from a human donor in good health (CMV status not recorded). Some clones in this sample may be carry-over from other donors' samples. V and J are TRBV28 and TRBJ2-1; 9 bases are shared with TRBD2. The sequencing input was PBMCs. The CDR3 DNA reads as TGTGCCAGCAGTTCGTTAGCGGGGGACTCCTACAATGAGCAGTTCTTC. It specifies CASSSLAGDSYNEQFF. The full variable domain, its missing parts supplied by reference TRBV28 and TRBJ2-1, is DVKVTQSSRYLVKRTGEKVFLECVQDMDHENMFWYRQDPGLGLRLIYFSYDVKMKEKGDIPEGYSVSREKKERFSLILESASTNQTSMYLCASSSLAGDSYNEQFFGPGTRLTVL.